This T cell receptor beta chain was recovered during a study of T cells after yellow fever vaccination. Study-wide context: Fractions low in cell number were prepared with SMART-Seq v4 Ultra Low Input.

This CDR3 has 13 amino acids. V lost 2 bases, J lost 8 bases, and 12 bases lay in between. In germline, CDR1 is MNHEY, CDR2 SVGEGT. TCRdb reprocessed the 5' RACE reads via MiXCR and lists one record per CDR3 protein. The sample contains 620,000 or so distinct CDR3 sequences, roughly 17% of which appear only once. The sequence came from a man aged 18 to 35 who received the YFV17D yellow fever vaccine. The gene calls are TRBV6-2 or TRBV6-3 and TRBJ2-5; no clear D gene. This material consisted of PBMCs, taken around 5 days after the first yellow fever vaccination. DNA of the CDR3: TGTGCCAGCAGTTACGGGGTAGTAGGAACCCAGTACTTC. The encoded protein is CASSYGVVGTQYF.